One and the same sample provided the 21 T cell receptor beta chains below, sequenced in a study of blood T cell repertoires in COVID-19. Sequencing used immunoSEQ multiplex PCR; TCRdb keeps in-frame clones, though not all of them. The sample lists fewer than 300,000 clones, less than 85% occurring once. Material for sequencing was peripheral blood. The receptors derive from a woman younger than 35 with acute or convalescent COVID-19.

The chain is built from TRBV19 and TRBJ2-1; 10 bases are a match to TRBD2. The V segment lost 5 bases and the J segment 2 bases; nucleotides outside the gene matches: 6. CDR1 is LNHDA and CDR2 is SQIVND in the germline V gene (reference sequence). This CDR3 is 16 amino acids long. CDR3: CASSHTSGKTYNEQFF. CDR3 in DNA: TGTGCCAGTAGTCATACTAGCGGGAAGACCTACAATGAGCAGTTCTTC.

This clone turned up a few times. The chain has TRBV28 and TRBJ2-1; a possible D gene is TRBD2 (5 bases). Germline CDR1 and CDR2: MDHEN and SYDVKM. V was cut by 6 bases and J by 0 bases, with 12 bases left in between. The CDR3 contains 15 residues. The CDR3 DNA reads as TGTGCCAGCAGCCGGAGCGGAACCTCCTACAATGAGCAGTTCTTC. Protein product: CASSRSGTSYNEQFF.

This chain uses TRBV19 with TRBJ1-2; D ambiguous. The V and J ends lost 1 base and 6 bases respectively, with 9 bases between them. From germline, CDR1 is LNHDA and CDR2 SQIVND (reference sequence). This CDR3 spans 13 amino acids. CDR3 region: CASSIGAVNGYTF. The CDR3 DNA sequence: TGTGCCAGTAGTATAGGGGCAGTGAATGGCTACACCTTC.

The chain employs TRBV7-6 and TRBJ1-5, with TRBD1 identical over 7 bases. Germline-derived CDR1 and CDR2 are SGHVS and FNYEAQ. V lost 5 bases, J lost 7 bases, and 11 bases stayed unmatched. The CDR3 sequence is 15 residues long. The CDR3 spells CASSIEGGLLQPQHF. The CDR3 bases are TGTGCCAGCAGCATAGAAGGGGGCCTTTTGCAGCCCCAGCATTTT.

The genes are TRBV7-9 and TRBJ1-3, with a possible D match to TRBD1 (5 bases). V lost 8 bases and J 0 bases, leaving 20 bases between the germline ends. This CDR3 has 17 residues. In germline, CDR1 is SEHNR, CDR2 FQNEAQ (reference sequence). The DNA for the CDR3 is TGTGCCAGCCGTGGAAGAGACCAGGGAAGCTCTGGAAACACCATATATTTT. Protein sequence: CASRGRDQGSSGNTIYF.

V and J are TRBV6-5 and TRBJ2-7; TRBD1 matches 7 bases. This CDR3 is built from 15 residues. Germline lookup yields CDR1 MNHEY and CDR2 SVGAGI. V lost 6 bases to trimming and J lost 2 bases; unmatched junction nucleotides: 10. CDR3 DNA sequence: TGTGCCAGCAGAGGGGGACAGCTCACTACCTACGAGCAGTACTTC. Translating gives CASRGGQLTTYEQYF.

The chain is built from TRBV6-5 and TRBJ2-1; D is unresolved. Germline V gene data show CDR1 as MNHEY and CDR2 as SVGAGI. V lost 7 bases and J lost 7, with 17 bases in between. The CDR3 has 14 residues. CDR3 amino acids: CASTLPRSPNEQFF. CDR3 DNA sequence: TGTGCCAGCACCCTACCTAGGAGCCCAAATGAGCAGTTCTTC.

This clone was detected a few times. The rearrangement links TRBV4-2 to TRBJ2-7; TRBD1 matches 9 bases. Germline assignment: CDR1 LGHNA and CDR2 YNFKEQ. The CDR3 length is 17 residues. V lost 3 bases and J lost 2; bases outside the gene matches: 11. CDR3 sequence reads: CASSQFPGTGNPYEQYF. The CDR3 bases are TGTGCCAGCAGCCAGTTTCCCGGGACAGGGAACCCCTACGAGCAGTACTTC.

This clone was seen a single time. The rearrangement uses TRBV5-1 and TRBJ2-2; D is uncertain. The CDR3 runs to 15 residues. Trimming cost V 0 bases and J 5 bases, with 11 bases left between them. From germline, CDR1 is SGHRS and CDR2 YFSETQ. CDR3: CASSLGLQPTGELFF. CDR3 coding DNA: TGCGCCAGCAGCTTGGGCTTACAACCGACCGGGGAGCTGTTTTTT.

This clone was picked up one time. The chain uses TRBV7-2 and TRBJ2-3; D is perhaps TRBD2 (5 bases). CDR1 is SGHTA, CDR2 FQGNSA, per germline. The CDR3 is 14 residues long. V lost 1 base and J lost 7, with 12 bases in between. The CDR3 sequence is CASSLGESGNTQYF. DNA of the CDR3: TGTGCCAGCAGCTTAGGGGAGTCCGGAAATACGCAGTATTTT.

This clone was observed a handful of times. CDR3 bases: TGTGCCACCAGCAGAGTTCGGGATGGGACAAGAGTTCCCGGGGAGCTGTTTTTT. It specifies CATSRVRDGTRVPGELFF. The rearrangement joins TRBV15 to TRBJ2-2; weak D call: TRBD1 (6 bases). The V end was cut by 1 base, the J end by 6 bases, with 21 bases between. Germline V gene lookup returns CDR1 LNHNV and CDR2 YYDKDF (reference sequence). This CDR3 comprises 18 residues.

The chain employs TRBV4-3 and TRBJ1-1; D uncertain. Trimming removed 0 bases from V and 0 bases from J, with 5 bases in between. CDR1 is LGHNA, CDR2 YSLEER, per germline. The CDR3 runs 14 residues. The CDR3 region is CASSQELVNTEAFF. CDR3 bases: TGCGCCAGCAGCCAAGAGTTAGTGAACACTGAAGCTTTCTTT.

V usage is TRBV4-3 and J usage is TRBJ2-1; 15 nucleotides agree with TRBD2. The CDR3 is made up of 18 amino acids. Germline V gene sequence: CDR1 LGHNA, CDR2 YSLEER. Germline trimming cut 0 bases from V and 7 bases from J; bases unmatched to any gene: 7. As DNA, the CDR3 is TGCGCCAGCAGCCAAGACAGCCCCGGACTAGCGGGAGGGAATGAGCAGTTCTTC. This translates into CASSQDSPGLAGGNEQFF.

The gene calls are TRBV14 and TRBJ2-3; D may be TRBD1 (5 bases). The CDR3 totals 13 residues. Trimming removed 1 base at V and 8 bases at J, with 10 bases between. Germline lookup yields CDR1 SGHDN and CDR2 FVKESK. The chain's CDR3 is CASSQVLGVTQYF. CDR3 nucleotide sequence: TGTGCCAGCAGCCAAGTTCTAGGGGTTACGCAGTATTTT.

The genes are TRBV30 and TRBJ1-5, with a possible D match to TRBD1 (6 bases). V lost 5 bases to trimming and J lost 1 base, with 9 bases between them. Germline CDR1 reads GTSNPN; CDR2 reads SVGIG (reference sequence). The CDR3 is 13 amino acids. The CDR3, as DNA: TGTGCCTGGCGGACAGACAGCAATCAGCCCCAGCATTTT. Its protein is CAWRTDSNQPQHF.

This clone was observed once. V gene TRBV9 combines with J gene TRBJ2-7; 13 bases are a match to TRBD2. In germline, CDR1 is SGDLS, CDR2 YYNGEE. The CDR3 sequence is 16 residues long. V gave up 3 bases and J gave up 6 bases; unmatched junction bases: 9. The CDR3 DNA is TGTGCCAGCAGCGGACTAGCGGGAGGCCTTATGAGCGAGCAGTACTTC. It is translated as CASSGLAGGLMSEQYF.

The CDR3, as DNA: TGTGCCAGCAGTTGGTTAGCGGGAGCGCTTTACGAGCAGTACTTC. Protein product: CASSWLAGALYEQYF. This rearrangement joins TRBV6-2 or TRBV6-3 to TRBJ2-7; 9 bases align to TRBD2. The ends lost 4 bases at V and 4 bases at J; junction bases unmatched: 8. The CDR3 totals 15 residues. CDR1 MNHEY and CDR2 SVGEGT come from the germline V gene.

Remarks on this clone: Other DNA sequences from this sample encode an identical CDR3 as well. V is TRBV25-1 and J is TRBJ1-2, with D perhaps TRBD1 (5 bases). The CDR3 has 12 residues. The germline gives CDR1 MGHDK, CDR2 SYGVNS. The germline V and J ends were trimmed by 3 bases and 5 bases, with 7 bases remaining between them. CDR3 in DNA: TGTGCCAGCAGTGAGCAGGGTTATGGCTACACCTTC. This sequence encodes CASSEQGYGYTF.

This chain uses TRBV3-1 (or the pseudogene TRBV3-2) with TRBJ1-2; weak D call: TRBD1 (5 bases). Germline CDR1 reads LGHDT; CDR2 reads YNNKEL (reference sequence). The CDR3 length is 16 residues. V was pared by 1 base and J by 0 bases, with 12 bases between. The CDR3 spells CASSQVPQGANYGYTF. DNA of the CDR3: TGTGCCAGCAGCCAAGTTCCCCAGGGTGCTAACTATGGCTACACCTTC.

J is TRBJ2-5 and V is TRBV5-8, with D uncertain. The germline V and J ends were trimmed by 4 bases and 3 bases, with 4 bases remaining between them. In germline, CDR1 is SGHTS, CDR2 YDEGEE. The CDR3 runs 11 residues. The CDR3 reads CASSPEETQYF. The CDR3 DNA sequence: TGTGCCAGCAGCCCCGAAGAGACCCAGTACTTC.

Worth noting for this clone: An end of the junction differs from the germline gene, which may be a read error. The rearrangement uses TRBV29-1 and TRBJ1-1; 7 bases align to TRBD1. Germline CDR1 is SQVTM and CDR2 is ANQGSEA. The CDR3 covers 12 residues. As DNA, the CDR3 is TGCAGCGTCGAAGACAGGGCCACTGAAGCTTTCTTT. It yields the protein CSVEDRATEAFF.